This TCR beta chain appears in the sequencing data of a study of blood T cell repertoires in COVID-19. Looking at the study overall: Nucleic acid was either cDNA or gDNA, and it came from T cells, B-cell-depleted T cells, or PBMCs.

As handled by the study authors: From reference gene primer amplification, estimates of nucleated cell counts were derived. Profiling relied on immunoSEQ multiplex PCR, and the TCRdb table lists in-frame clones only, not all of them. V and J calls and clone size are those listed in that table; D and trimming were worked out from the DNA. The sample lists 85,000 to 95,000 clones; around 86% were seen once. Seattle enrolled patients during active infection and tracked them longitudinally. The germline V gene encodes CDR1 GTSNPN and CDR2 SVGIG (reference sequence). The CDR3 loop spans 14 amino acids. The junction had 5 bases not matched to a gene; V was cut back by 3 bases and J by 4 bases.

Sequencing input: peripheral blood. This TCR derives from a man aged 60 to 69 with COVID-19, enrolled during active disease. This rearrangement joins TRBV30 to TRBJ2-5; 10 positions match TRBD1. CDR3 in amino acids: CAWRWTGGGETQYF. In DNA, the CDR3 is TGTGCCTGGAGATGGACAGGGGGGGGAGAGACCCAGTACTTC.